The next 24 T cell receptor beta chains were all read from a single sample in a study of blood T cell repertoires in COVID-19. Sequencing was performed with immunoSEQ multiplex PCR; in TCRdb, only in-frame clones are kept and a portion is missing. The table lists 55,000 to 65,000 clones, more than 75% of them singletons. Sequenced material: peripheral blood. All receptors come from a man older than 75 in a cohort sampled during active COVID-19.

The rearrangement joins TRBV6-5 to TRBJ1-1, with D uncertain. The CDR3 consists of 14 residues. Trimming stripped 6 bases from V and 1 base from J, with 12 bases between. Looked up from germline, CDR1 is MNHEY and CDR2 is SVGAGI. CDR3 DNA sequence: TGTGCCAGCAGAGACGCGGGTTCGAACACTGAAGCTTTCTTT. It yields the protein CASRDAGSNTEAFF.

The chain joins TRBV7-8 to TRBJ2-1; D gene uncertain. Germline CDR1 SGHVS, CDR2 FQNEAQ. The length of the CDR3 is 15 residues. Trimming stripped 0 bases from V and 2 bases from J, with 8 bases between. The CDR3, as DNA: TGTGCCAGCAGCTTAGCCGAGGCCGCCTACAATGAGCAGTTCTTC. As protein: CASSLAEAAYNEQFF.

This clone was seen a handful of times. The chain couples TRBV7-9 to TRBJ2-1; 8 nucleotides agree with TRBD2. Germline V gene lookup returns CDR1 SEHNR and CDR2 FQNEAQ (reference sequence). This CDR3 has 16 amino acids. The ends lost 4 bases at V and 4 bases at J; junction bases unmatched: 9. The CDR3 nucleotides are TGTGCCAGCAGCTCCGGGGGGGTCACTTCATACAATGAGCAGTTCTTC. This gives the protein CASSSGGVTSYNEQFF.

Concerning this clone itself: Lacking the conserved final phenylalanine or tryptophan, this CDR3 likely reflects a read error. No DNA is shown, since the ends of the CDR3 on it are uncertain; the CDR3 is the one TCRdb lists. The chain recombines TRBV3-1 (or the pseudogene TRBV3-2) with TRBJ1-2; the listed D gene, TRBD1, was not tested against the DNA. The V gene's germline CDR1 is LGHDT and CDR2 YNNKEL (reference sequence). Termini included, the CDR3 measures 12 amino acids. CDR3 in amino acids: CASSHDIGLLTL.

V usage is TRBV7-2 and J usage is TRBJ1-1; D unresolved. This CDR3 has 13 residues. With 7 bases removed from V and 8 bases from J, the gap between germline ends came to 17 bases. CDR1 and CDR2 (germline): SGHTA, FQGNSA. CDR3: CASTTPPGGEAFF. The CDR3 DNA reads as TGTGCCAGCACCACCCCTCCGGGAGGAGAAGCTTTCTTT.

CDR3 nucleotides: TGTGCCAGCGCCCCGGGACAAGCCTATGGCTACACCTTC. Translation gives CASAPGQAYGYTF. This chain connects TRBV9 to TRBJ1-2; D might be TRBD1 (6 bases). The CDR3 consists of 13 residues. Germline V gene lookup returns CDR1 SGDLS and CDR2 YYNGEE. The V end lost 7 bases, the J end lost 4 bases, and 14 bases lay between the germline ends.

Only a few counts were recorded for this clone. This chain joins TRBV4-1 and TRBJ2-7; 10 bases map to TRBD1. The CDR3 is 16 amino acids. The germline gives CDR1 MGHRA, CDR2 YSYEKL. After removal of 0 bases from V and 2 bases from J, the junction contained 4 bases not matched to a gene. CDR3 in amino acids: CASSQDEGQGAYEQYF. The CDR3 DNA follows: TGCGCCAGCAGCCAAGATGAAGGACAGGGGGCCTACGAGCAGTACTTC.

This chain uses TRBV6-5 with TRBJ1-4; D is ambiguous. The CDR3 has 14 amino acids. With 5 bases removed from V and 7 bases from J, the gap between germline ends came to 14 bases. Looked up from germline, CDR1 is MNHEY and CDR2 is SVGAGI. The CDR3 reads CASSRYIGGEKLFF. In DNA form, the CDR3 reads TGTGCCAGCAGTCGTTACATTGGTGGTGAAAAACTGTTTTTT.

The CDR3 DNA is TGCGCCAGCAGCTGGACAGGGGTTGAAGAGACCCAGTACTTC. Protein sequence: CASSWTGVEETQYF. The rearrangement uses TRBV5-1 and TRBJ2-5; 9 positions match TRBD1. The CDR3 has 14 amino acids. The trim removed 3 bases at V and 3 bases at J, leaving 3 bases unmatched. From germline, CDR1 is SGHRS and CDR2 YFSETQ.

This chain links TRBV7-2 with TRBJ2-3, with TRBD2 matching 12 bases. In germline, CDR1 is SGHTA, CDR2 FQGNSA. The CDR3 is 15 amino acids. Trimming cost V 5 bases and J 2 bases; bases outside gene matches: 2. CDR3: CASSASGGVTDTQYF. The CDR3 DNA reads TGTGCCAGCAGCGCTAGCGGGGGGGTCACAGATACGCAGTATTTT.

The chain combines TRBV3-1 (or the pseudogene TRBV3-2) with TRBJ2-7; possibly TRBD1 for D (6 bases). V lost 4 bases and J 4 bases, leaving 23 bases between the germline ends. Per germline, CDR1 LGHDT and CDR2 YNNKEL (reference sequence). This CDR3 is 17 amino acids long. CDR3 protein: CASSRPPSGTGTYEQYF. CDR3 sequence (DNA): TGTGCCAGCAGCCGACCCCCCTCGGGGACGGGGACATACGAGCAGTACTTC.

This clone was detected only once. The chain employs TRBV9 and TRBJ2-3, with a weak D call TRBD2 (7 bases). Germline CDR1 is SGDLS and CDR2 is YYNGEE. The CDR3 runs 13 residues. Trimming removed 3 bases from V and 5 bases from J, with 10 bases in between. DNA of the CDR3: TGTGCCAGCAGCGCTAGGGGGGGAGATACGCAGTATTTT. As protein: CASSARGGDTQYF.

The chain joins TRBV10-3 to TRBJ1-4; D ambiguous. Germline V gene lookup returns CDR1 ENHRY and CDR2 SYGVKD. The CDR3 covers 17 residues. V was clipped by 0 bases and J by 5 bases, with 16 bases between them. In nucleotides, the CDR3 is TGTGCCATCAGTGAGTCGTTTCTAGGCAGAGAAAATGAAAAACTGTTTTTT. As protein: CAISESFLGRENEKLFF.

J is TRBJ2-3 and V is TRBV19; 7 nucleotides align to TRBD1. Trimming at V came to 4 bases and at J to 7 bases, leaving 2 bases not matched to a gene. Germline loops: CDR1 LNHDA, CDR2 SQIVND (reference sequence). This CDR3 contains 12 residues. The CDR3 region has the DNA TGTGCCAGTAGTAAGGACAGGTATACGCAGTATTTT. It is translated as CASSKDRYTQYF.

CDR3 DNA sequence: TGTGCCAGCAGCATCCGGACTAGCGGGAGAAGCTCCTACAATGAGCAGTTCTTC. It is translated as CASSIRTSGRSSYNEQFF. V usage is TRBV5-4 and J usage is TRBJ2-1, with 13 bases aligning to TRBD2. Losses at the gene ends were 4 bases for V and 0 bases for J; bases not matched to a gene: 7. Germline values: CDR1 SGHNT, CDR2 YYREEE (reference sequence). This CDR3 comprises 18 residues.

The V gene is TRBV6-5, the J gene TRBJ2-1, with a tentative D call TRBD2 (6 bases). V was cut by 5 bases and J by 0 bases, with 11 bases left in between. The length of the CDR3 is 15 residues. Germline V gene sequence: CDR1 MNHEY, CDR2 SVGAGI. The CDR3 region is CASSPDYTSYNEQFF. CDR3 sequence (DNA): TGTGCCAGCAGTCCGGACTACACCTCCTACAATGAGCAGTTCTTC.

This chain links TRBV5-1 with TRBJ2-2, with D unclear. Germline CDR1 and CDR2: SGHRS and YFSETQ. Trimming stripped 0 bases from V and 2 bases from J, with 11 bases between. The CDR3 sequence is 16 residues long. CDR3 protein: CASSLDKNLNTGELFF. The CDR3 coding sequence is TGCGCCAGCAGCTTGGACAAAAACCTTAACACCGGGGAGCTGTTTTTT.

V usage is TRBV18 and J usage is TRBJ2-3; a possible D gene is TRBD2 (6 bases). This CDR3 contains 14 residues. V was pared by 4 bases and J by 4 bases, with 12 bases between. Germline lookup yields CDR1 KGHSH and CDR2 LQKENI. CDR3 DNA: TGTGCCAGCTCACTGACGGGCGGGGCAGATACGCAGTATTTT. Translated: CASSLTGGADTQYF.

The chain links TRBV4-3 to TRBJ2-7; D is possibly TRBD1 (6 bases). V lost 2 bases and J 2 bases, leaving 10 bases between the germline ends. The CDR3 length is 14 residues. Germline CDR1 is LGHNA and CDR2 is YSLEER. This CDR3 is CASSQYAGAYEQYF. The CDR3 coding sequence is TGCGCCAGCAGCCAATATGCAGGGGCCTACGAGCAGTACTTC.

Written as DNA, the CDR3 is TGTGCCAGCAGCTTATCCGGGACAGCGAATGAAAAACTGTTTTTT. Translated, it gives CASSLSGTANEKLFF. The chain uses TRBV7-7 and TRBJ1-4, with TRBD1 matching over 7 bases. Trimming cost V 2 bases and J 5 bases; bases outside gene matches: 5. The germline V gene encodes CDR1 SSHAT and CDR2 FNYEAQ (reference sequence). The CDR3 is made up of 15 amino acids. Based on the CDR3 plus reference TRBV7-7 and TRBJ1-4, the full variable domain is GAGVSQSPRYKVTKRGQDVTLRCDPISSHATLYWYQQALGQGPEFLTYFNYEAQPDKSGLPSDRFSAERPEGSISTLTIQRTEQRDSAMYRCASSLSGTANEKLFFGSGTQLSVL.

The chain carries TRBV2 and TRBJ1-5; 12 bases agree with TRBD1. The CDR3 is 17 amino acids. V trimming: 5 bases; J trimming: 7 bases; junction bases outside the gene matches: 12. Germline V CDR1 and CDR2: SNHLY, FYNNEI. The CDR3 sequence: CASSLTGTGGLGQPQHF. CDR3 DNA sequence: TGTGCCAGCAGTCTCACCGGGACAGGGGGCCTGGGCCAGCCCCAGCATTTT.

This chain uses TRBV27 with TRBJ1-6; D is uncertain. The CDR3 consists of 15 residues. The V and J ends lost 11 bases and 0 bases respectively, with 14 bases between them. Germline V gives CDR1 MNHEY, CDR2 SMNVEV (reference sequence). CDR3 region: CASRIFSSYNSPLHF. CDR3 DNA: TGTGCCTCTCGTATTTTCAGCTCCTATAATTCACCCCTCCACTTT.

J is TRBJ1-1 and V is TRBV5-1, with 8 bases identical to TRBD1. V was pared by 4 bases and J by 1 base, with 3 bases of the junction left unmatched. The CDR3 is 14 amino acids. Per germline, CDR1 SGHRS and CDR2 YFSETQ. As DNA, the CDR3 is TGCGCCAGCAGCGCGCAGGGGGCGAACACTGAAGCTTTCTTT. Amino acids: CASSAQGANTEAFF. Combining the CDR3 with reference TRBV5-1 and TRBJ1-1 gives the whole variable domain KAGVTQTPRYLIKTRGQQVTLSCSPISGHRSVSWYQQTPGQGLQFLFEYFSETQRNKGNFPGRFSGRQFSNSRSEMNVSTLELGDSALYLCASSAQGANTEAFFGQGTRLTVV.

The V and J genes are TRBV12-5 and TRBJ1-6; D uncertain. V was clipped by 7 bases and J by 1 base, with 8 bases between them. The CDR3 extends over 14 amino acids. From germline, CDR1 is LGHNT and CDR2 FRNRAP. CDR3 DNA sequence: TGTGCTAGTGCGCGAGGGTCCTATAATTCACCCCTCCACTTT. Translated: CASARGSYNSPLHF.